The 25 T cell receptor beta chains listed next were all sequenced from one sample in a study of blood T cells in healthy people across ages. A J-beta primer mix and a sample-barcoded 5' primer were used in a second PCR of roughly 7 to 12 cycles. In TCRdb, the 5' RACE reads were re-called with MiXCR into one record per CDR3 protein. This table holds about 1.7 million distinct CDR3 sequences, 28% found once. Sequenced sample: blood. These receptors were taken from a woman in her twenties or thirties in good health.

The genes are TRBV7-9 and TRBJ1-4, with a tentative D call TRBD1 (6 bases). Germline CDR1 and CDR2: SEHNR and FQNEAQ (reference sequence). The CDR3 consists of 14 residues. V lost 7 bases to trimming and J lost 13 bases, with 22 bases between them. In nucleotides, the CDR3 is TGTGCCAGCAACCGGAATGAGGACAGCGATCGACTGTTTTTT. It specifies CASNRNEDSDRLFF.

This clonotype was counted ten times or more. The rearrangement uses TRBV20-1 and TRBJ2-7, with D unresolved. The CDR3 runs 11 residues. CDR1 and CDR2 (germline): DFQATT, SNEGSKA (reference sequence). V was cut by 5 bases and J by 5 bases, with 10 bases left in between. CDR3 amino acids: CSAPDFNEQYF. The CDR3 nucleotides are TGCAGTGCTCCCGACTTCAACGAGCAGTACTTC.

The CDR3 DNA follows: TGTGCCAGCAGCAAACCAAGCGGACAGGGGAAGGAGACCCAGTACTTC. Protein sequence: CASSKPSGQGKETQYF. V and J are TRBV12-3 or TRBV12-4 and TRBJ2-7, with 9 bases identical to TRBD1. Gene TRBJ2-5 matches the end of the DNA better, so the J call may be wrong. The CDR3 spans 16 residues.

This rearrangement joins TRBV15 to TRBJ2-1, with D tentatively TRBD1 or TRBD2 (5 bases each). There are 13 residues in the CDR3. In germline, CDR1 is LNHNV, CDR2 YYDKDF (reference sequence). The V end lost 3 bases, the J end lost 5 bases, and 8 bases lay between the germline ends. CDR3 protein: CATSSQGDNEQFF. The CDR3 region has the DNA TGTGCCACCAGCAGTCAGGGAGACAATGAGCAGTTCTTC.

This clonotype was seen a handful of times. The rearrangement uses TRBV25-1 and TRBJ2-1; D perhaps matches TRBD2 (6 bases). The germline CDR1 and CDR2 sequences are MGHDK and SYGVNS. The CDR3 covers 17 residues. V was pared by 4 bases and J by 5 bases, with 21 bases between. CDR3 coding DNA: TGTGCCAGCAGTGGGGCCCCTAGCGAGGTGGTGGACAATGAGCAGTTCTTC. It yields the protein CASSGAPSEVVDNEQFF.

This chain connects TRBV4-3 to TRBJ2-7, with TRBD2 identical over 7 bases. Germline V gene lookup returns CDR1 LGHNA and CDR2 YSLEER. This CDR3 comprises 14 residues. V shed 1 base and J 4 bases; nucleotides not matched to a gene: 4. The CDR3 nucleotides read TGCGCCAGCAGCCAAGTCAGGACTAGGTACGAGCAGTACTTC. Translating it yields CASSQVRTRYEQYF.

This clonotype was recorded a few times. The chain has TRBV11-3 and TRBJ2-1; 8 nucleotides align to TRBD2. This CDR3 contains 14 residues. Germline trimming cut 1 base from V and 9 bases from J; bases unmatched to any gene: 5. Germline V CDR1 and CDR2: SGHNT, YENEEA. The CDR3 region has the DNA TGTGCCAGCAGCTTAGGGCGGGGGGCCAGTGAGCAGTTCTTC. Its translation is CASSLGRGASEQFF.

The gene calls are TRBV11-2 and TRBJ2-5; D not resolved. There are 13 residues in the CDR3. Germline V CDR1 and CDR2: SGHAT, FQNNGV. Between the trimmed V and J ends, which lost 5 bases and 5 bases, there was a span of 12 bases. Here the CDR3 DNA reads TGTGCCAGCAGCCGACCCGAAGTGGAGACCCAGTACTTC. It translates to CASSRPEVETQYF.

This clonotype was observed a few times. The chain couples TRBV14 to TRBJ2-7; 9 positions match TRBD1. CDR1 is SGHDN and CDR2 is FVKESK in the germline V gene. J was trimmed by 5 bases and V by 1 base; bases with no gene match: 6. The CDR3 is made up of 15 amino acids. The CDR3 spells CASSQVLGQGHEQYF. The DNA for the CDR3 is TGTGCCAGCAGCCAAGTCTTGGGACAGGGCCACGAGCAGTACTTC.

V gene TRBV27 combines with J gene TRBJ2-7; 8 bases agree with TRBD1. The CDR3 runs to 14 residues. The junction had 7 bases not matched to a gene; V was cut back by 5 bases and J by 4 bases. Germline assignment: CDR1 MNHEY and CDR2 SMNVEV (reference sequence). In DNA form, the CDR3 reads TGTGCCAGCAGTCGGACAGGGATACAATACGAGCAGTACTTC. Translating gives CASSRTGIQYEQYF.

This clonotype was seen many times. This chain uses TRBV24-1 with TRBJ1-2, with 9 bases matching TRBD1. The CDR3 covers 13 residues. The V segment lost 7 bases and the J segment 8 bases; nucleotides outside the gene matches: 7. Germline CDR1 and CDR2: KGHDR and SFDVKD. The CDR3 sequence is CATSSGTGRGYTF. CDR3 sequence (DNA): TGTGCCACCAGCTCCGGGACAGGGAGAGGCTACACCTTC.

This clonotype was observed a few times. The chain links TRBV29-1 to TRBJ2-1; possibly TRBD1 or TRBD2 for D (6 bases each). Trimming took 5 bases from V and 7 from J, leaving 18 bases between them. Germline V gene lookup returns CDR1 SQVTM and CDR2 ANQGSEA. This CDR3 comprises 14 residues. CDR3 region: CSVWVQGGGNEQFF. Written as DNA, the CDR3 is TGCAGCGTTTGGGTACAGGGTGGGGGGAATGAGCAGTTCTTC.

The chain has TRBV28 and TRBJ1-2, with unresolved D. The CDR3 is made up of 14 amino acids. Germline V CDR1 and CDR2: MDHEN, SYDVKM. V lost 8 bases to trimming and J lost 2 bases, with 15 bases between them. The CDR3 coding sequence is TGTGCCAGCGGCCCTGGCAGCCCCAACTATGGCTACACCTTC. Amino acids: CASGPGSPNYGYTF.

There are a few counts of this clonotype. The V and J genes are TRBV3-1 and TRBJ1-2; 10 bases align to TRBD1. Germline assignment: CDR1 LGHDT and CDR2 YNNKEL (reference sequence). J was trimmed by 4 bases and V by 1 base; bases with no gene match: 12. The CDR3 loop spans 18 amino acids. Here the CDR3 DNA reads TGTGCCAGCAGCCAAGGCATAGGTTCGGGACAGGGGACCTATGGCTACACCTTC. Translating gives CASSQGIGSGQGTYGYTF.

This clonotype was observed at least ten times. This chain uses TRBV12-3 or TRBV12-4 with TRBJ2-1; 12 positions agree with TRBD2. The CDR3 has 16 residues. V dropped 5 bases and J dropped 2; count of bases not matched to a gene: 4. The CDR3 nucleotides read TGTGCCAGCAGTCACGGGACTAGCGGGCCCTACAATGAGCAGTTCTTC. Residues: CASSHGTSGPYNEQFF.

This clonotype was found a few times. The CDR3 region is CASSFRPENEQFF. The CDR3 DNA is TGTGCCAGCAGTTTCCGACCTGAAAATGAGCAGTTCTTC. The chain carries TRBV28 and TRBJ2-1; no firm D call. The CDR3 length is 13 residues. V lost 3 bases, J lost 7 bases, and 10 bases lay in between. Germline V gives CDR1 MDHEN, CDR2 SYDVKM. Full variable domain (outside the CDR3, taken from reference TRBV28 and TRBJ2-1): DVKVTQSSRYLVKRTGEKVFLECVQDMDHENMFWYRQDPGLGLRLIYFSYDVKMKEKGDIPEGYSVSREKKERFSLILESASTNQTSMYLCASSFRPENEQFFGPGTRLTVL.

This clonotype was seen many times. The chain has TRBV29-1 and TRBJ1-2, with 8 nucleotides matching TRBD1. CDR3 length equals 13 residues. V lost 1 base to trimming and J lost 8 bases; unmatched junction nucleotides: 6. Germline values: CDR1 SQVTM, CDR2 ANQGSEA. CDR3 sequence (DNA): TGCAGCGTTGAAGGTGGCAGGGGGCTAGGCTACACCTTC. Protein product: CSVEGGRGLGYTF.

This clonotype occurred many times. The J gene is TRBJ2-7, the V gene TRBV7-2; D is possibly TRBD1 (6 bases). Germline-derived CDR1 and CDR2 are SGHTA and FQGNSA. The CDR3 extends over 15 amino acids. Trimming took off 5 bases at V and 0 bases at J, with 14 bases between the two ends. DNA of the CDR3: TGTGCCAGCAGCCCCGACAGGATCGTCTCCTACGAGCAGTACTTC. This codes for CASSPDRIVSYEQYF.

The chain has TRBV6-2 or TRBV6-3 and TRBJ2-1; 15 bases match TRBD2. The J call is uncertain, as TRBJ2-7 better fits the DNA end. CDR1 MNHEY and CDR2 SVGEGT come from the germline V gene. The CDR3 runs to 19 residues. In nucleotides, the CDR3 is TGTGCCAGCAGTTACTCGGGACTAGCGGGAGGTACCACCTACAATGAGCAGTACTTC. This translates into CASSYSGLAGGTTYNEQYF.

Only a few counts were recorded for this clonotype. The chain couples TRBV20-1 to TRBJ2-3, with TRBD2 identical over 13 bases. Germline V gives CDR1 DFQATT, CDR2 SNEGSKA (reference sequence). The CDR3 runs 16 residues. V was clipped by 5 bases and J by 5 bases; unmatched bases: 10. CDR3 loop: CSAWPTSGRAQDTQYF. In nucleotides, the CDR3 is TGCAGTGCTTGGCCTACTAGCGGGAGGGCCCAAGATACGCAGTATTTT.

This clonotype has just one count. V usage is TRBV7-9 and J usage is TRBJ1-2; D possibly corresponds to TRBD1 (5 bases). V lost 4 bases and J lost 6, with 15 bases in between. The CDR3 length is 14 residues. Looked up from germline, CDR1 is SEHNR and CDR2 is FQNEAQ (reference sequence). The CDR3 here is CASSSERQGHGYTF. The CDR3 DNA reads TGTGCCAGCAGCTCAGAGCGCCAGGGTCATGGCTACACCTTC.

A few counts support this clonotype. The chain is built from TRBV20-1 and TRBJ2-6; D not certain. Germline V gene sequence: CDR1 DFQATT, CDR2 SNEGSKA (reference sequence). The CDR3 totals 15 residues. Trimming left V 5 bases short and J 0 bases short, with 11 bases between. The CDR3 nucleotides are TGCAGTGCTCCCGGACGGCTCTCTGGGGCCAACGTCCTGACTTTC. Amino acids: CSAPGRLSGANVLTF.

This clonotype was observed at least ten times. This chain uses TRBV5-1 with TRBJ2-4, with 12 bases lining up with TRBD1. This CDR3 is built from 15 residues. V lost 5 bases to trimming and J lost 7 bases; unmatched junction nucleotides: 7. The germline gives CDR1 SGHRS, CDR2 YFSETQ. In DNA, the CDR3 is TGCGCCAGCAGACCGGGACAGGGGGCGGAGAACATTCAGTACTTC. It is translated as CASRPGQGAENIQYF.

The rearrangement uses TRBV5-5 and TRBJ1-6; D is ambiguous. Trimming pared 0 bases from V and 4 bases from J, leaving 8 bases between. Germline V gene lookup returns CDR1 SGHKS and CDR2 YYEKEE (reference sequence). The CDR3 spans 15 residues. DNA of the CDR3: TGTGCCAGCAGCTTGGTCCTCCCTTATAATTCACCCCTCCACTTT. It is translated as CASSLVLPYNSPLHF.

A few counts support this clonotype. The chain joins TRBV29-1 to TRBJ1-1, with D maybe TRBD1 (6 bases). The CDR3 has 13 residues. Germline V CDR1 and CDR2: SQVTM, ANQGSEA. The germline V and J ends were trimmed by 5 bases and 7 bases, with 17 bases remaining between them. CDR3 nucleotide sequence: TGCAGCGTTAAGGGGGACTGGGGGGTTGAAGCTTTCTTT. Its translation is CSVKGDWGVEAFF.